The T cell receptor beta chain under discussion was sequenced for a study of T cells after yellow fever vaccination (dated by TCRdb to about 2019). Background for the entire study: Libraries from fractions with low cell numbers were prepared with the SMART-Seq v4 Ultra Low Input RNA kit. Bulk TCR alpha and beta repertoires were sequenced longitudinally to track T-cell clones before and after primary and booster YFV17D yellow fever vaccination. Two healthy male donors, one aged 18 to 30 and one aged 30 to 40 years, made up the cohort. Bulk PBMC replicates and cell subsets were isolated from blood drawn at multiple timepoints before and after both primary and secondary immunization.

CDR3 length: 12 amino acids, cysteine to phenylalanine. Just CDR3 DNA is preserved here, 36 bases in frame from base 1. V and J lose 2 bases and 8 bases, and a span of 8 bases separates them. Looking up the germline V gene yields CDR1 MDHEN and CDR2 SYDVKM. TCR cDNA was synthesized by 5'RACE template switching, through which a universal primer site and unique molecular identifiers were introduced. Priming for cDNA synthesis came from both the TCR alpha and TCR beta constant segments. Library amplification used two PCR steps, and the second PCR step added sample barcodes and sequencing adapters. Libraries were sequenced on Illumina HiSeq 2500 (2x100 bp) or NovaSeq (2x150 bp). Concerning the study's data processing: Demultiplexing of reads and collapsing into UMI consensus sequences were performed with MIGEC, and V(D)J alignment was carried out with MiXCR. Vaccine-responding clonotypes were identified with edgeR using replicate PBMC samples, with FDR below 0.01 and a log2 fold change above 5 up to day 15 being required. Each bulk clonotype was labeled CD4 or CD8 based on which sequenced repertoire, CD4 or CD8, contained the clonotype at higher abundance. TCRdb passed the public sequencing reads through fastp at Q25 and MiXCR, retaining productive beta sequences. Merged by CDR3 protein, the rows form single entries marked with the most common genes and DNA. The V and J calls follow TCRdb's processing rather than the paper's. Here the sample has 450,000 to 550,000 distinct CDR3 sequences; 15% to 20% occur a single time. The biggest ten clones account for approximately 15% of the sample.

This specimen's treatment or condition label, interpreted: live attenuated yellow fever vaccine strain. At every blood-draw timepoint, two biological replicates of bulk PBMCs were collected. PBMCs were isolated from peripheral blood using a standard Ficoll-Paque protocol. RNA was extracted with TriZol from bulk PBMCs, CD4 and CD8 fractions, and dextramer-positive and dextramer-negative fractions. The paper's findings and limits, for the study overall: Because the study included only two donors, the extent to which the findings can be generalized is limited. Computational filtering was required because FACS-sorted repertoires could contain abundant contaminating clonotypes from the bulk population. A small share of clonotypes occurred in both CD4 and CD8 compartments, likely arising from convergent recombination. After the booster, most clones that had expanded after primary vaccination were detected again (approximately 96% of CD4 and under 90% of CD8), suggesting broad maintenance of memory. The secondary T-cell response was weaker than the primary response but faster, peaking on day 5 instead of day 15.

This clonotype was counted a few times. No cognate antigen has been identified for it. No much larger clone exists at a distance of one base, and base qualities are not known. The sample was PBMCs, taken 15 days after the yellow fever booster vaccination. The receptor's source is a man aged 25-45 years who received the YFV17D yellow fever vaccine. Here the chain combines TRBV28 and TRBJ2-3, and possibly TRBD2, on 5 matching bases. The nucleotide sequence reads TGTGCCAGCAGTTTAATAGGGAGTACGCAGTATTTT. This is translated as CASSLIGSTQYF.